This T cell receptor (beta chain) was retrieved from a study of T cell clonotyping in hematopoietic cell transplantation. Germline CDR1 and CDR2: SQVTM and ANQGSEA. V gave up 1 base and J gave up 6 bases, with 9 bases separating them. This CDR3 is built from 12 residues. Comment on this clone: The antigen is not known.

Study results and limitations: Graft donor and pretransplant recipient Inverse Simpson Index values predicted broader posttransplant TCR diversity. CD4 and CD8 repertoire contributions could not be separated without sorting. At the given depth, recipient repertoires were over 95% de novo clonotypes.

Samples: about 28 days before transplant, then days 30, 100 and 180 after. Profiling relied on immunoSEQ multiplex PCR, and the TCRdb table lists in-frame clones only, not all of them. The sample lists 7,500 to 8,500 clones; over 65% were seen once. The chain is built from TRBV29-1 and TRBJ1-1; no reliable D call. Specimen: peripheral blood mononuclear cells, collected 100 days after allogeneic stem cell transplant. The TCR originated in a male patient between 60 and 69 years old who had an allogeneic stem cell transplant from an unrelated donor, so the T cells may come from the graft donor. Some clones in this sample may be carry-over from other donors' samples. Here the CDR3 reads CSVEGPWAEAFF. The DNA of the CDR3 is TGCAGCGTTGAAGGGCCCTGGGCTGAAGCTTTCTTT.